Described below is a single T cell receptor beta chain sequence and its context. Germline trimming cut 0 bases from V and 1 base from J; bases unmatched to any gene: 2. The CDR3 is 15 residues long. Germline CDR1 and CDR2: SGHNT and YYREEE (reference sequence). The CMV serostatus of this donor went unrecorded. This sample is drawn from a study of cytomegalovirus exposure and HLA in healthy donors. Primers: 60 Vbeta forward and 13 Jbeta reverse. This table comes from immunoSEQ multiplex PCR, and its TCRdb copy is limited to in-frame clones, with some not included. This table has tens of thousands of clones, over 75% appearing once.

The sample was PBMCs. This chain links TRBV5-4 with TRBJ1-1; 8 bases are shared with TRBD1. The source of this sequence is a human donor in good health. This chain's CDR3 is CASSLAGQGNTEAFF. Written as DNA, the CDR3 is TGTGCCAGCAGCTTGGCCGGACAGGGGAACACTGAAGCTTTCTTT.